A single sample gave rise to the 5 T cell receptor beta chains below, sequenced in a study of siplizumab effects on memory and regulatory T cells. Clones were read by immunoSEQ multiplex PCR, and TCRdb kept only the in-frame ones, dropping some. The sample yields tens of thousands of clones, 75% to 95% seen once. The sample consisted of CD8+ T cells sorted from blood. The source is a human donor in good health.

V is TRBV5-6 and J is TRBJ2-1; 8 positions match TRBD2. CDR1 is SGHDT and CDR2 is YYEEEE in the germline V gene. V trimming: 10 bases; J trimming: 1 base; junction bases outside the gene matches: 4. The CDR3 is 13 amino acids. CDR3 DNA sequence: TGTGCCGGGGCTAGCGGGTCCTACAATGAGCAGTTCTTC. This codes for CAGASGSYNEQFF.

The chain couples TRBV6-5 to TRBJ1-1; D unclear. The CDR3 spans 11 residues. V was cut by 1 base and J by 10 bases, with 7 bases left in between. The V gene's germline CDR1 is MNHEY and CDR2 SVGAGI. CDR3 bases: TGTGCCAGCAGTTACTGGGTGGGAGCTTTCTTT. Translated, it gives CASSYWVGAFF.

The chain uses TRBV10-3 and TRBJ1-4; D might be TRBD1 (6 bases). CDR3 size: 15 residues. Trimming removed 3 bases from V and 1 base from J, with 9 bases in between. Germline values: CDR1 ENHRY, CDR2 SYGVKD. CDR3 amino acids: CAISELQGTNEKLFF. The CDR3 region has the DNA TGTGCCATCAGTGAACTACAGGGAACTAATGAAAAACTGTTTTTT.

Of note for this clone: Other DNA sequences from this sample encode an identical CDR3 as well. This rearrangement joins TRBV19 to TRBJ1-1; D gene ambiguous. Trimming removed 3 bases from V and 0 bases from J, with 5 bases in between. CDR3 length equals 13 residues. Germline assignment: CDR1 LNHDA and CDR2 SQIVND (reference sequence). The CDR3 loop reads CASSIGMNTEAFF. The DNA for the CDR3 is TGTGCCAGTAGTATCGGGATGAACACTGAAGCTTTCTTT.

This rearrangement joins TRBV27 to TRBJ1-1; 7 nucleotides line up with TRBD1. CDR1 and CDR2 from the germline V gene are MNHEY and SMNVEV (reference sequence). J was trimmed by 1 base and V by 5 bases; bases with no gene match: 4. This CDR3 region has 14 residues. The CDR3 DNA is TGTGCCAGCAGTCCCGGGACAGCGAACACTGAAGCTTTCTTT. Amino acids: CASSPGTANTEAFF.